The clone carrying this T cell receptor beta chain was recorded once. Its antigen remains unidentified. This record belongs to a study of OX40 agonist ivuxolimab in advanced cancers. Overall study: Ivuxolimab, which patients received intravenously every 2 weeks, was dosed at 0.01 to 10 mg/kg.

V was shortened by 6 bases and J by 8 bases, with 11 bases between the two germline ends. The CDR3 covers 13 residues. CDR1 is MNHEY, CDR2 SVGAGI, per germline. Only in-frame clones appear in the TCRdb table, and some are missing; sequencing was by immunoSEQ multiplex PCR. Of some 7,900 clones listed, about 81% were seen once; the top ten hold roughly a sixth. Enrollment shut out patients with autoimmune disease history or systemic immunosuppression. Broader study findings: Among expanded peripheral T cells, antigen specificity went undetermined.

The sample here was CD4+ or CD8+ T cells sorted from blood, taken in a trial of the OX40 agonist ivuxolimab. The gene calls are TRBV6-5 and TRBJ1-6; D gene unclear. This clonotype originated in an adult with an advanced solid tumor such as melanoma, head and neck, liver or kidney cancer. The CDR3 bases are TGTGCCAGCAGCCAGACGGGTTATTCACCCCTCCACTTT. This codes for CASSQTGYSPLHF.